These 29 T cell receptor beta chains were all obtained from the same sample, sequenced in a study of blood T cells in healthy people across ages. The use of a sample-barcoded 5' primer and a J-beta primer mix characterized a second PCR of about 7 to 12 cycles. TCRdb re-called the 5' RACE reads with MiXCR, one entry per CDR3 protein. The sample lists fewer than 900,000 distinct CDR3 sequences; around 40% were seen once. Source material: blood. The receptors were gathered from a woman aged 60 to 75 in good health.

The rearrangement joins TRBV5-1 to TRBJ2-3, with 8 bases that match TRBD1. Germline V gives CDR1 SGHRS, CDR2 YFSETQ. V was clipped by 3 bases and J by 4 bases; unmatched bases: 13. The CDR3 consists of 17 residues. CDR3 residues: CASSSPPRQGLADTQYF. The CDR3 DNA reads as TGCGCCAGCAGCTCCCCCCCCCGACAGGGGTTGGCAGATACGCAGTATTTT. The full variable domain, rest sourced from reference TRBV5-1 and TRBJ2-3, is KAGVTQTPRYLIKTRGQQVTLSCSPISGHRSVSWYQQTPGQGLQFLFEYFSETQRNKGNFPGRFSGRQFSNSRSEMNVSTLELGDSALYLCASSSPPRQGLADTQYFGPGTRLTVL.

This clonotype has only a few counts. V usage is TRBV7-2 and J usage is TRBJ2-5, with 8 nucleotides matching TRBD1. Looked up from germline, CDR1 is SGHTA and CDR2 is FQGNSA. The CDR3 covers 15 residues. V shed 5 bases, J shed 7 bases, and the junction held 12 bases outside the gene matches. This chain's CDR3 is CASSPGQGGYGTQYF. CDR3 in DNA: TGTGCCAGCAGCCCCGGACAGGGTGGCTACGGGACCCAGTACTTC.

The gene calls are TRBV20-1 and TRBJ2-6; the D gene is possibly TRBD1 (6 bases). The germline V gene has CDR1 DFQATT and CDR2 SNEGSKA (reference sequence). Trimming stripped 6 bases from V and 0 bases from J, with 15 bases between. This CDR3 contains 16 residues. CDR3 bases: TGCAGTGCCCTGGGGGCAGGGCCCTCTGGGGCCAACGTCCTGACTTTC. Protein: CSALGAGPSGANVLTF.

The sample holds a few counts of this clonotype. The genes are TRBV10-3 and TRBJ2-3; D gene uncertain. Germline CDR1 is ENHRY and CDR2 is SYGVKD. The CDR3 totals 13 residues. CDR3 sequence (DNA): TGTGCGAGTCGGAGCAGTTCCACAGATACGCAGTATTTT. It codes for CASRSSSTDTQYF.

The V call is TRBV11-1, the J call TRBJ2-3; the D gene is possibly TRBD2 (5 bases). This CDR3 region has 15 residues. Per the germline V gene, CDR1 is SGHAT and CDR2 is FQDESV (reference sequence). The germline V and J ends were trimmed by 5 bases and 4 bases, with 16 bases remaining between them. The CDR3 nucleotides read TGTGCCAGCAGCCCCAGAATCGGGATCGCAGATACGCAGTATTTT. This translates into CASSPRIGIADTQYF. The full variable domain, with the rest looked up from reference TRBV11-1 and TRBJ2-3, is EAEVAQSPRYKITEKSQAVAFWCDPISGHATLYWYRQILGQGPELLVQFQDESVVDDSQLPKDRFSAERLKGVDSTLKIQPAELGDSAMYLCASSPRIGIADTQYFGPGTRLTVL.

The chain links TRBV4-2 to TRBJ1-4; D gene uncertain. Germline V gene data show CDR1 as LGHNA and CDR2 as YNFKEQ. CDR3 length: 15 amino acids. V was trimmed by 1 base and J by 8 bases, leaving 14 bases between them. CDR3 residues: CASSQGSAAREKLFF. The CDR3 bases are TGTGCCAGCAGCCAAGGCTCAGCCGCGAGGGAAAAACTGTTTTTT.

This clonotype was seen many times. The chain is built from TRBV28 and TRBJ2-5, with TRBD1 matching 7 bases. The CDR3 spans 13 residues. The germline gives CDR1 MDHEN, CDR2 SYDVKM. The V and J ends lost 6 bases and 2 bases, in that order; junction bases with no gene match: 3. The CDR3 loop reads CASRGQLQETQYF. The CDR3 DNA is TGTGCCAGCAGGGGACAGTTACAAGAGACCCAGTACTTC. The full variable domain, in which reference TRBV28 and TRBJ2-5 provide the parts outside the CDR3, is DVKVTQSSRYLVKRTGEKVFLECVQDMDHENMFWYRQDPGLGLRLIYFSYDVKMKEKGDIPEGYSVSREKKERFSLILESASTNQTSMYLCASRGQLQETQYFGPGTRLLVL.

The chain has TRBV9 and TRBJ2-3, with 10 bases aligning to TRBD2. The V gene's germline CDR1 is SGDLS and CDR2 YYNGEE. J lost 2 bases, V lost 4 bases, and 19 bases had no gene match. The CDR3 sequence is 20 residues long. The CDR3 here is CASSPRRGWLTSGNTDTQYF. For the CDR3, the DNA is TGTGCCAGCAGCCCCCGTAGGGGTTGGCTTACTAGCGGGAACACAGATACGCAGTATTTT.

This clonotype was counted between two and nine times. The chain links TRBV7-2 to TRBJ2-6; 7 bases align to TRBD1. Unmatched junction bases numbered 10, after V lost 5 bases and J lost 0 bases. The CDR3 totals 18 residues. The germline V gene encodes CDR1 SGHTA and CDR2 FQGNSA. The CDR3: CASSPRDSPPSGANVLTF. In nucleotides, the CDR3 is TGTGCCAGCAGCCCCCGGGACAGTCCCCCCTCTGGGGCCAACGTCCTGACTTTC.

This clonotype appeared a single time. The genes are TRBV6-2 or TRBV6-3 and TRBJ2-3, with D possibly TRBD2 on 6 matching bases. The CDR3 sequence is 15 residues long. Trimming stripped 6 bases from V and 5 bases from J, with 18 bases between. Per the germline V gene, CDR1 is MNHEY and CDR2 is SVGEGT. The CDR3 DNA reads TGTGCCAGCAGCCGCCGATGGAGGGCCGAAGATACGCAGTATTTT. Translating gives CASSRRWRAEDTQYF.

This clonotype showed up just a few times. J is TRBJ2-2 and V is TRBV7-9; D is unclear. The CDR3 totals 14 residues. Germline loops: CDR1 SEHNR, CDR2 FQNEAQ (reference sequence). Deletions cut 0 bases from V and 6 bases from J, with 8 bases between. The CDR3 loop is CASSLAGNSGELFF. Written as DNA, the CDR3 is TGTGCCAGCAGCTTAGCGGGAAATTCCGGGGAGCTGTTTTTT.

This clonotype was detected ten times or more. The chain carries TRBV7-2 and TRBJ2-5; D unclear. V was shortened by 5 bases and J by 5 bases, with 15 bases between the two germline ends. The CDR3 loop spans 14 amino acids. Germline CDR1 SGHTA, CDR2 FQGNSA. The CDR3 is CASSPSISSETQYF. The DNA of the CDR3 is TGTGCCAGCAGCCCCTCGATTAGCTCGGAGACCCAGTACTTC.

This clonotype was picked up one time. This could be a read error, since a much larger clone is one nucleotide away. CDR3 region: CACNLAGGPGNEQFF. Written as DNA, the CDR3 is TGTGCCTGCAACCTCGCGGGAGGGCCGGGGAATGAGCAGTTCTTC. The chain is built from TRBV6-6 and TRBJ2-1; 9 bases fit TRBD2. Per germline, CDR1 MNHNY and CDR2 SVGAGI (reference sequence). V shed 11 bases, J shed 7 bases, and the junction held 15 bases outside the gene matches. The CDR3 consists of 15 residues.

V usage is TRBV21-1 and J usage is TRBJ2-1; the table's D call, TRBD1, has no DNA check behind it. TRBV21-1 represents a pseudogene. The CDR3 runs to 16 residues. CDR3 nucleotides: TGTGCCAGCAGCAAAATAGGGGACAGGGGAAGAAGTGAGCAGTTCTTC. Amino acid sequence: CASSKIGDRGRSEQFF.

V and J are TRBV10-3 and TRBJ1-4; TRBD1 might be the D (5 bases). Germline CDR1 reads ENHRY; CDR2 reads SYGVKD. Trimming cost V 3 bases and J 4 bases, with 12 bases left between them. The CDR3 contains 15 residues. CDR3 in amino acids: CAISDPGRNNEKLFF. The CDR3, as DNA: TGTGCCATCAGTGACCCGGGACGGAATAATGAAAAACTGTTTTTT.

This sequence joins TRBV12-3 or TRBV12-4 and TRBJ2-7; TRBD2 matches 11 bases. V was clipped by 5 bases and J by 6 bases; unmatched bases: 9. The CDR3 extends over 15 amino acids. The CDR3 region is CASSPRLAGMIEQYF. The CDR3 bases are TGTGCCAGCAGTCCCCGACTAGCGGGAATGATCGAGCAGTACTTC.

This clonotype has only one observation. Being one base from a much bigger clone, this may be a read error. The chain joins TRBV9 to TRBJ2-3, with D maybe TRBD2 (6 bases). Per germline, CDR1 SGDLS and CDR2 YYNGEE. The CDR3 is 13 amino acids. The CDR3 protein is CVSSVWRGDTQYF. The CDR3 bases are TGTGTCAGCAGCGTATGGCGGGGAGATACGCAGTATTTT. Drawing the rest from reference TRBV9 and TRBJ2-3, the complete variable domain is DSGVTQTPKHLITATGQRVTLRCSPRSGDLSVYWYQQSLDQGLQFLIQYYNGEERAKGNILERFSAQQFPDLHSELNLSSLELGDSALYFCVSSVWRGDTQYFGPGTRLTVL.

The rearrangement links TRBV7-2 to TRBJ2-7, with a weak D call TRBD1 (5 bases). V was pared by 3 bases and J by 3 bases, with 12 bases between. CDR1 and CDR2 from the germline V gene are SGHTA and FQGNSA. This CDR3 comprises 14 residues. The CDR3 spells CASSFGGDSYEQYF. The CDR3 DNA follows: TGTGCCAGCAGCTTTGGCGGAGACAGCTACGAGCAGTACTTC.

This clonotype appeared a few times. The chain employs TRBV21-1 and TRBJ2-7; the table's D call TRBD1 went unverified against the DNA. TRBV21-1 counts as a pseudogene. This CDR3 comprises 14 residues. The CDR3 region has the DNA TGTGCCAGACGCCCCAGAATATGGGCCTACGAGCAGTACTTC. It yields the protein CARRPRIWAYEQYF.

CDR3 bases: TGCAGTGCTAGATGGGGCGGGAGCACAGATACGCAGTATTTT. This codes for CSARWGGSTDTQYF. The chain joins TRBV20-1 to TRBJ2-3; D tentatively fits TRBD1 or TRBD2 (5 bases each). The CDR3 is 14 amino acids. V lost 2 bases and J lost 0, with 9 bases in between. Germline CDR1 is DFQATT and CDR2 is SNEGSKA (reference sequence).

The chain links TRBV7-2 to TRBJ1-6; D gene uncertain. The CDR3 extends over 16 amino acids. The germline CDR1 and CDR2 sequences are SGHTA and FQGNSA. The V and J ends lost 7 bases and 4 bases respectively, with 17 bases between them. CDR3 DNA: TGTGCCAGCACCACCTCCTGGCCAATTTATAATTCACCCCTCCACTTT. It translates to CASTTSWPIYNSPLHF.

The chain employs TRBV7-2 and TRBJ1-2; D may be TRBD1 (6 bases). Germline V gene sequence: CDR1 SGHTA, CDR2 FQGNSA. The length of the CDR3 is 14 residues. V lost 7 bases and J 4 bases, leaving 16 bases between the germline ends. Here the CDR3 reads CASISGTLTYGYTF. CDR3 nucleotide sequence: TGTGCCAGCATTTCCGGGACACTAACCTATGGCTACACCTTC.

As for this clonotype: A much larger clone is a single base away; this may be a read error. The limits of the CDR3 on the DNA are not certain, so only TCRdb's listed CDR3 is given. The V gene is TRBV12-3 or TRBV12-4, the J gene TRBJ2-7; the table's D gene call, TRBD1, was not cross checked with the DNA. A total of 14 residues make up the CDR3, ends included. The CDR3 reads CASSFAQGSYEQNF.

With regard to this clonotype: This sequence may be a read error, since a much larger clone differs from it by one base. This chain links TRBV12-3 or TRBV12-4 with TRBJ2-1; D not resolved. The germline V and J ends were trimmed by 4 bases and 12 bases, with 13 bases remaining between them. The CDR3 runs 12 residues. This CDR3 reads CASSYPWGGQFF. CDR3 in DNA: TGTGCCAGCAGTTATCCCTGGGGTGGGCAGTTCTTC.

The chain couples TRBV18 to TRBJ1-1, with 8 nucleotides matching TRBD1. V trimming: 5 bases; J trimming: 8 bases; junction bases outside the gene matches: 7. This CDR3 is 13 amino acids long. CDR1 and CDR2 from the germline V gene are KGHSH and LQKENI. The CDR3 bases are TGTGCCAGCTCAGACGGACAGGGCACCGAAGCTTTCTTT. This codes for CASSDGQGTEAFF.

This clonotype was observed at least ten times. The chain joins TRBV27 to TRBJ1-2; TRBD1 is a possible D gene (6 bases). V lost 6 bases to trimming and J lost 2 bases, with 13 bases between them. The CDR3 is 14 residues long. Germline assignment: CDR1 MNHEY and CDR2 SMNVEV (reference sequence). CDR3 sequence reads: CASSSTGSNYGYTF. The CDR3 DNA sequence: TGTGCCAGCAGCTCCACAGGGTCCAACTATGGCTACACCTTC.

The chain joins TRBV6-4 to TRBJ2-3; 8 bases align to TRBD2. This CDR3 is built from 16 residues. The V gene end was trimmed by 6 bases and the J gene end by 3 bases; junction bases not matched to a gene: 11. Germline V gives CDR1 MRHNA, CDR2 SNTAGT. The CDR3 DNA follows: TGTGCCAGCAGCGAGCTTCGGGGGGGATCAACAGATACGCAGTATTTT. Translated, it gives CASSELRGGSTDTQYF.

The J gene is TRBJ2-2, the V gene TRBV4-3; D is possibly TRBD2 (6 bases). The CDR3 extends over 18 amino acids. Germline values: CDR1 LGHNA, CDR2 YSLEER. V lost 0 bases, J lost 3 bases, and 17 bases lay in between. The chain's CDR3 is CASSQDGAPGGYTGELFF. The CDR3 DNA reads TGCGCCAGCAGCCAAGATGGGGCACCCGGGGGATACACCGGGGAGCTGTTTTTT.

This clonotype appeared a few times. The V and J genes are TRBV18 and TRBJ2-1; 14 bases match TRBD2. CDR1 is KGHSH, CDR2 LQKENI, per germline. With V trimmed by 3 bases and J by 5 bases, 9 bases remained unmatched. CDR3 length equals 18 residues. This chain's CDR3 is CASSPGTSGRIVNNEQFF. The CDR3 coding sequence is TGTGCCAGCTCACCGGGGACTAGCGGGAGAATTGTAAACAATGAGCAGTTCTTC.